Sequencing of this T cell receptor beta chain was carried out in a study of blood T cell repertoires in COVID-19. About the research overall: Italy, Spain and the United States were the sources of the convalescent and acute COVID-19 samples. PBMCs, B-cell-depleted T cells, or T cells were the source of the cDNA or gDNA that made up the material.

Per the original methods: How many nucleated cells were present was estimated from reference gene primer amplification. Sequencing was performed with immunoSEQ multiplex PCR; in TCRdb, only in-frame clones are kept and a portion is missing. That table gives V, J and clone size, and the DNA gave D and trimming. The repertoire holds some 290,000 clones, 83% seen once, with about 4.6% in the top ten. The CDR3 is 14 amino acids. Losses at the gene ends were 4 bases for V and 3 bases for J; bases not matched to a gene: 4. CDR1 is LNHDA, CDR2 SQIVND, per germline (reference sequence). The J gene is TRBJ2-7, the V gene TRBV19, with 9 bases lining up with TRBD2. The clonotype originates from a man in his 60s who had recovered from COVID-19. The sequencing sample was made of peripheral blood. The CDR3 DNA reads TGTGCCAGTAGTAGCGGGGGGGCACTCTACGAGCAGTACTTC. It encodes CASSSGGALYEQYF.